This T cell receptor (beta chain) was sequenced in a study of T cell responses to AZD1222 COVID-19 vaccine. Trimming removed 0 bases from V and 4 bases from J; junction bases left unmatched: 9. This CDR3 is 17 amino acids long. Germline V lookup: CDR1 SGHTA, CDR2 FQGNSA. Generated by immunoSEQ multiplex PCR, the TCRdb table keeps only in-frame clones and is missing some. The sample holds about 130,000 clones, roughly 88% seen once. The source was peripheral blood, collected on day 0 of AZD1222 vaccination. The chain combines TRBV7-2 with TRBJ2-1, with 7 bases fitting TRBD2. The TCR originated in an adult in good health. CDR3 sequence: CASSLAGLAAPYNEQFF. The DNA for the CDR3 is TGTGCCAGCAGCTTAGCGGGTCTAGCGGCGCCTTACAATGAGCAGTTCTTC.